The T cell receptor beta chain described here comes from a study of radiotherapy plus CTLA-4 blockade in lung cancer. Sequenced by immunoSEQ multiplex PCR; TCRdb stores in-frame clones only, minus some. The repertoire consists of 70,000 to 85,000 clones, with roughly four fifths occurring once and the leading ten covering 9.5% to 10%. The junction had 11 bases not matched to a gene; V was cut back by 0 bases and J by 2 bases. This CDR3 spans 18 amino acids. Germline V gene data show CDR1 as LGHNA and CDR2 as YSLEER. This chain uses TRBV4-3 with TRBJ1-2, with 8 positions matching TRBD1. The source is a human donor with non-small cell lung cancer whose response to radiotherapy plus ipilimumab could not be evaluated. This material consisted of peripheral blood, taken from a patient treated with radiotherapy plus ipilimumab. CDR3 residues: CASSQEVTDRDWNYGYTF. CDR3 nucleotides: TGCGCCAGCAGCCAAGAAGTCACGGACAGGGATTGGAACTATGGCTACACCTTC.